These T cell receptor beta chains were read from a single sample in a study of PD-1 blockade in classical Hodgkin lymphoma. Assay: immunoSEQ multiplex PCR; the TCRdb copy retains only in-frame clones and omits some. The sample lists more than 75,000 clones; approximately 94% were seen once. The sequencing here drew on peripheral blood mononuclear cells (PBMCs), taken before the fourth cycle of nivolumab. The source is a human donor with classical Hodgkin lymphoma. Each CDR3 is given without its conserved first and last residue.

j_gene: TRBJ1-3; v_gene: TRBV30; CDR3aa: AWSSVQASSGNTIY
j_gene: TRBJ2-3; v_gene: TRBV19; CDR3aa: ASSILLGQGRGNTQY
j_gene: TRBJ1-2; v_gene: TRBV6-5; CDR3aa: ASSYSTGGWYGYT
j_gene: TRBJ2-2; v_gene: TRBV30; CDR3aa: AWSAQIAGGTGELF
j_gene: TRBJ1-1; v_gene: TRBV6-1; CDR3aa: ASTLSVNTEAF
j_gene: TRBJ2-3; v_gene: TRBV27; CDR3aa: ASSVSGSGTDTQY
j_gene: TRBJ2-1; v_gene: TRBV12-5; CDR3aa: ASGLSGSYNEQF
j_gene: TRBJ2-1; v_gene: TRBV18; CDR3aa: ASSPPFSGRSNEQF
j_gene: TRBJ2-6; v_gene: TRBV7-2; CDR3aa: ASSLAGAGANVLT
j_gene: TRBJ2-2; v_gene: TRBV5-1; CDR3aa: ASSLQQTNTGELF
j_gene: TRBJ2-7; v_gene: TRBV7-9; CDR3aa: ASSIIGGSGEQY
j_gene: TRBJ2-2; v_gene: TRBV21-1; CDR3aa: ASPRCRTCLGIRELF
j_gene: TRBJ1-1; v_gene: TRBV28; CDR3aa: ASSLSQMNTEAF
j_gene: TRBJ2-1; v_gene: TRBV19; CDR3aa: ASRRTSGRAGDNEQF
j_gene: TRBJ1-1; v_gene: TRBV5-1; CDR3aa: ASRVRQGYHEAF
j_gene: TRBJ2-3; v_gene: TRBV19; CDR3aa: ASKKRDSDTQY
j_gene: TRBJ1-1; v_gene: TRBV27; CDR3aa: ASSPNPGGYTEAF
j_gene: TRBJ2-2; v_gene: TRBV10-3; CDR3aa: AIRGQLPNTGELF
j_gene: TRBJ2-2; v_gene: TRBV4-1; CDR3aa: ASGEGRELF
j_gene: TRBJ1-2; v_gene: TRBV2; CDR3aa: ASSDLFRGTNYGYT
j_gene: TRBJ1-4; v_gene: TRBV4-1; CDR3aa: ASSQGQGGEKLF
j_gene: TRBJ2-1; v_gene: TRBV19; CDR3aa: ASSSTGGLFHEQF
j_gene: TRBJ2-5; v_gene: TRBV29-1; CDR3aa: SVVLAGKETQY
j_gene: TRBJ2-7; v_gene: TRBV27; CDR3aa: ASSLVGARIYEQY
j_gene: TRBJ1-3; v_gene: TRBV9; CDR3aa: ASSVLAGNTIY
j_gene: TRBJ1-2; v_gene: TRBV5-1; CDR3aa: ASRQTGAVGNGYT
j_gene: TRBJ1-5; v_gene: TRBV28; CDR3aa: ASTGGYNQPQH
j_gene: TRBJ2-1; v_gene: TRBV6-6; CDR3aa: ASSYGQGASNEQF
j_gene: TRBJ1-1; v_gene: TRBV10-2; CDR3aa: ASSLRADTEAF
j_gene: TRBJ2-4; v_gene: TRBV19; CDR3aa: ASSIRRDPNIQY
j_gene: TRBJ1-1; v_gene: TRBV5-1; CDR3aa: ASSPGTPNTEAF
j_gene: TRBJ1-1; v_gene: TRBV7-9; CDR3aa: ASSLPLWTEAF